The 18 T cell receptor beta chains below come from one sample, sequenced in a study of cytomegalovirus exposure and HLA in healthy donors. Use of 60 Vbeta and 13 Jbeta primers characterized the PCR. The assay was immunoSEQ multiplex PCR, and TCRdb's table has in-frame clones only and misses some. The sample contains about 100,000 clones, roughly 80% of which appear only once. The sample consisted of PBMCs. Receptor source: a middle-aged man in good health and CMV-seropositive.

The chain combines TRBV28 with TRBJ2-1, with 7 nucleotides matching TRBD2. CDR3 length: 17 amino acids. The V gene end was trimmed by 4 bases and the J gene end by 8 bases; junction bases not matched to a gene: 17. Germline CDR1 and CDR2: MDHEN and SYDVKM. For the CDR3, the DNA is TGTGCCAGCAGTTCCCCGAGGTCGAGCGGGGTGGGCGATGAGCAGTTCTTC. Amino acids: CASSSPRSSGVGDEQFF.

This rearrangement joins TRBV9 to TRBJ2-7, with TRBD1 identical over 8 bases. V lost 1 base and J lost 2; bases outside the gene matches: 5. Germline CDR1 is SGDLS and CDR2 is YYNGEE. The CDR3 consists of 15 residues. The CDR3 spells CASSVSAQGAYEQYF. Written as DNA, the CDR3 is TGTGCCAGCAGCGTATCGGCACAGGGGGCCTACGAGCAGTACTTC.

This rearrangement joins TRBV6-1 to TRBJ1-2; possibly TRBD1 for D (6 bases). Deletions cut 7 bases from V and 3 bases from J, with 12 bases between. Germline CDR1 reads MNHNS; CDR2 reads SASEGT. The CDR3 has 13 amino acids. The CDR3 nucleotides are TGTGCCAGCACTAGGGACAAATACTATGGCTACACCTTC. This encodes CASTRDKYYGYTF.

This rearrangement joins TRBV5-1 to TRBJ1-6; D perhaps matches TRBD1 (6 bases). This CDR3 region has 14 residues. Trimming pared 4 bases from V and 5 bases from J, leaving 10 bases between. Per germline, CDR1 SGHRS and CDR2 YFSETQ. The CDR3 is CASSRRQDNSPLHF. CDR3 coding DNA: TGCGCCAGCAGCCGGAGACAGGATAATTCACCCCTCCACTTT.

This clone has only one observation. V is TRBV2 and J is TRBJ2-2; 9 nucleotides align to TRBD1. CDR1 SNHLY and CDR2 FYNNEI come from the germline V gene. Trimming removed 5 bases from V and 5 bases from J; junction bases left unmatched: 6. This CDR3 has 15 residues. CDR3 nucleotide sequence: TGTGCCAGCAGTATACAGGGGGCGAGGACCGGGGAGCTGTTTTTT. Residues: CASSIQGARTGELFF. The variable domain in full, with the rest retrieved from reference TRBV2 and TRBJ2-2, is EPEVTQTPSHQVTQMGQEVILRCVPISNHLYFYWYRQILGQKVEFLVSFYNNEISEKSEIFDDQFSVERPDGSNFTLKIRSTKLEDSAMYFCASSIQGARTGELFFGEGSRLTVL.

This clone has just one count. V is TRBV7-9 and J is TRBJ2-7; 7 positions match TRBD1. This CDR3 has 17 residues. Germline V gives CDR1 SEHNR, CDR2 FQNEAQ (reference sequence). V gave up 3 bases and J gave up 0 bases; unmatched junction bases: 11. The CDR3, as DNA: TGTGCCAGCAGCTTGGTTACGGGGACAGCTATCTCCTACGAGCAGTACTTC. Translating it yields CASSLVTGTAISYEQYF.

This chain uses TRBV15 with TRBJ2-5; D might be TRBD1 (6 bases). With the DNA end fitting TRBJ2-7 better, the J assignment may be wrong. The germline V gene encodes CDR1 LNHNV and CDR2 YYDKDF (reference sequence). This CDR3 contains 14 residues. This chain's CDR3 is CATSREAGAYEQYF. The CDR3 region has the DNA TGTGCCACCAGCAGAGAGGCAGGGGCCTACGAGCAGTACTTC.

This clone was detected a few times. This chain uses TRBV7-2 with TRBJ2-4, with 11 bases lining up with TRBD2. Trimming took 3 bases from V and 5 from J; bases not matched to a gene: 6. The CDR3 has 16 residues. Germline CDR1 SGHTA, CDR2 FQGNSA. In nucleotides, the CDR3 is TGTGCCAGCAGCTTGAAACTAGCGGGAGTCCAAAACATTCAGTACTTC. Protein sequence: CASSLKLAGVQNIQYF.

V usage is TRBV9 and J usage is TRBJ2-7, with 12 bases matching TRBD2. Per the germline V gene, CDR1 is SGDLS and CDR2 is YYNGEE. This CDR3 region has 14 residues. V gave up 4 bases and J gave up 8 bases; unmatched junction bases: 7. CDR3 DNA sequence: TGTGCCAGCAGCCTGGGACTAGCGGGCGGGAAGCAGTACTTC. Translated, it gives CASSLGLAGGKQYF.

The V gene is TRBV7-6, the J gene TRBJ2-7; D remains unclear. The CDR3 loop spans 12 amino acids. Germline CDR1 reads SGHVS; CDR2 reads FNYEAQ. V gave up 1 base and J gave up 5 bases, with 6 bases separating them. Here the CDR3 reads CASSLGFDEQYF. The CDR3 DNA is TGTGCCAGCAGCTTAGGTTTCGACGAGCAGTACTTC.

This clone was seen a single time. The chain links TRBV19 to TRBJ2-7; D unresolved. The V end was cut by 4 bases, the J end by 0 bases, with 13 bases between. The germline V gene has CDR1 LNHDA and CDR2 SQIVND (reference sequence). The CDR3 extends over 15 amino acids. CDR3 in amino acids: CASSTEALPSYEQYF. CDR3 DNA: TGTGCCAGTAGTACTGAGGCCCTCCCCTCCTACGAGCAGTACTTC.

The gene calls are TRBV29-1 and TRBJ2-2, with 7 bases fitting TRBD2. CDR1 and CDR2 (germline): SQVTM, ANQGSEA. CDR3 length: 17 residues. Trimming took 4 bases from V and 0 from J; bases not matched to a gene: 11. The CDR3 nucleotides read TGCAGCGTTGCGATTAGCGGGCATACCGCGAACACCGGGGAGCTGTTTTTT. Amino acids: CSVAISGHTANTGELFF.

J is TRBJ1-1 and V is TRBV4-1; 12 bases are shared with TRBD1. The V gene's germline CDR1 is MGHRA and CDR2 YSYEKL. The CDR3 consists of 21 residues. V lost 1 base to trimming and J lost 0 bases; unmatched junction nucleotides: 15. CDR3 region: CASSQVRFGGTGGGMNTEAFF. The DNA of the CDR3 is TGCGCCAGCAGCCAAGTGAGGTTCGGCGGGACAGGGGGCGGAATGAACACTGAAGCTTTCTTT.

This chain connects TRBV4-1 to TRBJ2-1; 8 bases line up with TRBD2. The CDR3 is 14 residues long. Germline loops: CDR1 MGHRA, CDR2 YSYEKL. After removal of 6 bases from V and 9 bases from J, the junction contained 10 bases not matched to a gene. CDR3 residues: CASRGLGPASEQFF. The DNA for the CDR3 is TGCGCCAGCAGGGGACTAGGACCAGCCAGTGAGCAGTTCTTC.

There are a few counts of this clone. The chain carries TRBV7-2 and TRBJ2-3, with TRBD2 matching over 7 bases. J lost 4 bases, V lost 2 bases, and 18 bases had no gene match. The CDR3 runs 19 residues. Germline CDR1 SGHTA, CDR2 FQGNSA. This chain's CDR3 is CASSLFSGPGGGWADTQYF. CDR3 bases: TGTGCCAGCAGCTTATTTTCGGGCCCCGGGGGAGGGTGGGCAGATACGCAGTATTTT.

The chain joins TRBV6-5 to TRBJ2-2, with 7 bases matching TRBD1. The V and J ends lost 7 bases and 2 bases, in that order; junction bases with no gene match: 4. The CDR3 loop spans 14 amino acids. Germline assignment: CDR1 MNHEY and CDR2 SVGAGI. The CDR3 region is CASTRTGNTGELFF. In DNA, the CDR3 is TGTGCCAGCACTCGGACAGGAAACACCGGGGAGCTGTTTTTT.

V and J are TRBV4-2 and TRBJ2-1; D perhaps matches TRBD2 (5 bases). The V and J ends lost 1 base and 10 bases respectively, with 14 bases between them. Germline values: CDR1 LGHNA, CDR2 YNFKEQ. CDR3 length equals 14 residues. The CDR3 nucleotides read TGTGCCAGCAGCCAAGGCGTAGGTTCGGGGGAGCAGTTCTTC. This codes for CASSQGVGSGEQFF.

This clone was seen a single time. This sequence joins TRBV5-6 and TRBJ2-2; the D gene is possibly TRBD1 (6 bases). Germline V gene data show CDR1 as SGHDT and CDR2 as YYEEEE. Trimming removed 2 bases from V and 7 bases from J, with 15 bases in between. The CDR3 sequence is 15 residues long. The DNA of the CDR3 is TGTGCCAGCAGCTTATCGGGCAGGGGCGACGGGGAGCTGTTTTTT. This codes for CASSLSGRGDGELFF.